The next 10 T cell receptor beta chains were all read from a single sample in a study of shared clonotypes between healthy human individuals. This table comes from immunoSEQ multiplex PCR, and its TCRdb copy is limited to in-frame clones, with some not included. The table records fewer than 1.6 million clones, approximately 98.5% of them present only once. Source material: naive CD4+ T cells sorted from blood. Subset given: CD45RA+ positively selected. These TCRs come from a man younger than 40 in good health.

This sequence joins TRBV27 and TRBJ2-5; 10 bases are a match to TRBD2. The CDR3 is made up of 19 amino acids. The junction had 15 bases not matched to a gene; V was cut back by 5 bases and J by 0 bases. The germline CDR1 and CDR2 sequences are MNHEY and SMNVEV (reference sequence). This CDR3 reads CASSNRRLAGVRDQETQYF. In nucleotides, the CDR3 is TGTGCCAGCAGTAACCGGCGGCTAGCGGGAGTAAGGGACCAAGAGACCCAGTACTTC.

The chain combines TRBV7-2 with TRBJ2-7; the D is unclear. The CDR3 has 16 amino acids. The V and J ends lost 2 bases and 0 bases respectively, with 14 bases between them. Germline V gene data show CDR1 as SGHTA and CDR2 as FQGNSA. The CDR3 sequence: CASSLLPTPLSYEQYF. The DNA for the CDR3 is TGTGCCAGCAGCTTACTGCCCACCCCCCTCTCCTACGAGCAGTACTTC.

The chain links TRBV4-1 to TRBJ1-5, with D unresolved. Germline V gene data show CDR1 as MGHRA and CDR2 as YSYEKL. This CDR3 has 15 amino acids. V was clipped by 2 bases and J by 7 bases, with 15 bases between them. CDR3: CASSQIEGRGQPQHF. CDR3 DNA: TGCGCCAGCAGCCAAATTGAAGGGAGAGGACAGCCCCAGCATTTT.

The chain combines TRBV18 with TRBJ2-1, with D perhaps matching TRBD1 (5 bases). Germline lookup yields CDR1 KGHSH and CDR2 LQKENI. The CDR3 spans 15 residues. The germline V and J ends were trimmed by 6 bases and 4 bases, with 16 bases remaining between them. This CDR3 reads CASSPQGSYYNEQFF. CDR3 bases: TGTGCCAGCTCTCCTCAGGGATCCTATTACAATGAGCAGTTCTTC.

The chain combines TRBV27 with TRBJ2-1; tentatively, D is TRBD2 (5 bases). Looked up from germline, CDR1 is MNHEY and CDR2 is SMNVEV (reference sequence). The CDR3 runs 15 residues. The ends were cut back, 5 bases at V and 7 bases at J, with 18 bases in the middle. The CDR3 nucleotides are TGTGCCAGCAGTCTGCGGGCCACCATGGGAAATGAGCAGTTCTTC. It is translated as CASSLRATMGNEQFF.

This clone was seen just once. Other nucleotide sequences from this sample produce the same CDR3. The chain couples TRBV7-9 to TRBJ1-1, with D unclear. V was shortened by 4 bases and J by 0 bases, with 9 bases between the two germline ends. This CDR3 comprises 14 residues. The germline gives CDR1 SEHNR, CDR2 FQNEAQ (reference sequence). DNA of the CDR3: TGTGCCAGCAGCTCCAAGCAGGTGAACACTGAAGCTTTCTTT. As protein: CASSSKQVNTEAFF. The complete variable domain, with remaining parts taken from reference TRBV7-9 and TRBJ1-1, reads DTGVSQNPRHKITKRGQNVTFRCDPISEHNRLYWYRQTLGQGPEFLTYFQNEAQLEKSRLLSDRFSAERPKGSFSTLEIQRTEQGDSAMYLCASSSKQVNTEAFFGQGTRLTVV.

This sequence joins TRBV6-6 and TRBJ2-5; 7 bases match TRBD1. The trim removed 6 bases at V and 5 bases at J, leaving 6 bases unmatched. Germline V lookup: CDR1 MNHNY, CDR2 SVGAGI (reference sequence). The CDR3 covers 13 residues. The CDR3 region has the DNA TGTGCCAGCAGCCCAGGGGGTCGGGAGACCCAGTACTTC. Its protein is CASSPGGRETQYF.

The chain joins TRBV28 to TRBJ2-3; TRBD1 might be the D (6 bases). CDR3 length: 15 residues. Trimming pared 5 bases from V and 2 bases from J, leaving 14 bases between. Germline CDR1 is MDHEN and CDR2 is SYDVKM. The CDR3 protein is CASSDRSRDTDTQYF. CDR3 nucleotides: TGTGCCAGCAGTGACAGGTCTAGGGACACAGATACGCAGTATTTT. The whole variable domain, remainder taken from reference TRBV28 and TRBJ2-3, is DVKVTQSSRYLVKRTGEKVFLECVQDMDHENMFWYRQDPGLGLRLIYFSYDVKMKEKGDIPEGYSVSREKKERFSLILESASTNQTSMYLCASSDRSRDTDTQYFGPGTRLTVL.

The V gene is TRBV5-1, the J gene TRBJ2-5; possible D gene TRBD1, 6 bases. Germline loops: CDR1 SGHRS, CDR2 YFSETQ. The V end lost 4 bases, the J end lost 0 bases, and 13 bases lay between the germline ends. CDR3 length: 15 amino acids. As DNA, the CDR3 is TGCGCCAGCAGCCAGACACCAGGGGACCAAGAGACCCAGTACTTC. It specifies CASSQTPGDQETQYF. The complete variable domain, with remaining parts taken from reference TRBV5-1 and TRBJ2-5, reads KAGVTQTPRYLIKTRGQQVTLSCSPISGHRSVSWYQQTPGQGLQFLFEYFSETQRNKGNFPGRFSGRQFSNSRSEMNVSTLELGDSALYLCASSQTPGDQETQYFGPGTRLLVL.

This chain joins TRBV6-5 and TRBJ2-2, with D unclear. The germline V gene encodes CDR1 MNHEY and CDR2 SVGAGI. Trimming shortened V by 3 bases and J by 2 bases, and 10 bases separated the two germline ends. The length of the CDR3 is 15 residues. DNA of the CDR3: TGTGCCAGCAGTTATTACAGACGAAACACCGGGGAGCTGTTTTTT. It codes for CASSYYRRNTGELFF.